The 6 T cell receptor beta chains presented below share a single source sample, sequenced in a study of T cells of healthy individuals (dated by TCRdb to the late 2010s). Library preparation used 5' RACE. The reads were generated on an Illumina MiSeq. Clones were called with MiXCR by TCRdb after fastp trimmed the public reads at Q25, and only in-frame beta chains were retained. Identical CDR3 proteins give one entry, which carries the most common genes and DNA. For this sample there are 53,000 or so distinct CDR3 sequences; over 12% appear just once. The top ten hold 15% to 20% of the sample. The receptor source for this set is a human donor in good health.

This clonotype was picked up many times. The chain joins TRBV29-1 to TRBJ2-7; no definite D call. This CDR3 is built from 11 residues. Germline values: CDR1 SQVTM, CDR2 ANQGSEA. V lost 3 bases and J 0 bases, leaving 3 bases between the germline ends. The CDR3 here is CSVEYSYEQYF. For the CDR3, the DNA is TGCAGCGTTGAGTACTCCTACGAGCAGTACTTC.

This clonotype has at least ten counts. The CDR3 here is CASSLGLAGGSLNEQYF. In DNA, the CDR3 is TGCGCCAGCAGCTTGGGACTAGCGGGAGGTAGTCTTAACGAGCAGTACTTC. The V gene is TRBV5-1, the J gene TRBJ2-7; 13 bases match TRBD2. V lost 0 bases to trimming and J lost 5 bases; unmatched junction nucleotides: 8. The germline V gene encodes CDR1 SGHRS and CDR2 YFSETQ. The CDR3 contains 17 residues.

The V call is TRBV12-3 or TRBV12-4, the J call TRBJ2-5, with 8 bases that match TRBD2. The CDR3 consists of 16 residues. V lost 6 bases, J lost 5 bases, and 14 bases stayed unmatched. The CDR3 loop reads CASSRALSGGPETQYF. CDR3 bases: TGTGCCAGCAGCCGGGCCCTATCGGGGGGGCCCGAGACCCAGTACTTC.

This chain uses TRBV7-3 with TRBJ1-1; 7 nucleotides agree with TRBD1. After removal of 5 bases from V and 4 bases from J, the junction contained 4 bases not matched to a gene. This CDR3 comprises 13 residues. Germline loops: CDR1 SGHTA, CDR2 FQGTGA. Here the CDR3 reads CASSTTGATEAFF. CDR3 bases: TGTGCCAGCAGCACAACAGGGGCCACTGAAGCTTTCTTT.

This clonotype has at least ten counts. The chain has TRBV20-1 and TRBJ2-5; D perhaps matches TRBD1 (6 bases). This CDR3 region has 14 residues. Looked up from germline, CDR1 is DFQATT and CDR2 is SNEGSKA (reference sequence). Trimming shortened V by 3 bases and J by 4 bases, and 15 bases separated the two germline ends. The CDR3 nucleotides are TGCAGTGCTAGGGATCAACCAGGGGTAGAGACCCAGTACTTC. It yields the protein CSARDQPGVETQYF.

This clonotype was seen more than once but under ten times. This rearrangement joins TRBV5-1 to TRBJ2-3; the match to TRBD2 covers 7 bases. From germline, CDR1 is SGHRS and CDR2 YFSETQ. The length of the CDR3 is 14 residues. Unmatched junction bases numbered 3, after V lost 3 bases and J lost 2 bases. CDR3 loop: CASSWSGDTDTQYF. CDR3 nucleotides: TGCGCCAGCAGCTGGAGCGGGGACACAGATACGCAGTATTTT.